This is a list of T cell receptor beta chains from one sample in a study of identifying expanded T cells in peripheral blood. Produced via immunoSEQ multiplex PCR; TCRdb's table is partial and in-frame only. The table has about 80,000 clones, roughly 91% seen once; the top ten hold under 20%. Sequencing was performed on blood. The origin of the receptors is a person aged 18-69 years in good health. CDR3s include the opening cysteine and the closing phenylalanine or tryptophan. A D gene is named only where the DNA matches it firmly. Rows give clone size only sometimes, using once, few, many, or a class for an expanded clone.

d_call,v_call,cdr3_length,j_call,clone_size,cdr3_nt,cdr3_aa
TRBD1,TRBV5-4,14,TRBJ1-4,NA,TGTGCCAGCAGCCTACAGGGGGCTAATGAAAAACTGTTTTTT,CASSLQGANEKLFF
TRBD1,TRBV28,17,TRBJ2-3,NA,TGTGCCAGCAGTTTGGTTGGACAGGCCGAGAGCACAGATACGCAGTATTTT,CASSLVGQAESTDTQYF
TRBD1,TRBV5-4,15,TRBJ2-7,once,TGTGCCAGCAGCTTGGCCGGGACAGGGCTCTACGAGCAGTACTTC,CASSLAGTGLYEQYF
TRBD1,TRBV4-2,15,TRBJ1-6,once,TGTGCCAGCAGCCAAGGTCCAGGGGGAAGTTCACCCCTCCACTTT,CASSQGPGGSSPLHF
TRBD1,TRBV28,13,TRBJ2-7,NA,TGTGCCAGCAGCCCGGGACAGGGGCGCGAGCAGTACTTC,CASSPGQGREQYF
TRBD1,TRBV7-2,15,TRBJ2-7,NA,TGTGCCAGCAGCTTAAAGACAGGGTATTCCTACGAGCAGTACTTC,CASSLKTGYSYEQYF
NA,TRBV7-2,16,TRBJ2-2,NA,TGTGCCAGCAGCTTAAATGGGGGCGTCAACACCGGGGAGCTGTTTTTT,CASSLNGGVNTGELFF
TRBD1,TRBV10-3,16,TRBJ1-2,NA,TGTGCCATCAGTGATCCTTACTGGGGACAGGGTCTCGTCTACACCTTC,CAISDPYWGQGLVYTF
NA,TRBV18,13,TRBJ2-5,NA,TGTGCCAGCTCGCTCAGGAATCAAGAGACCCAGTACTTC,CASSLRNQETQYF
TRBD2,TRBV28,16,TRBJ2-7,NA,TGTGCCAGCAGTTTACTCGGACTAGCGGGGGCCTACGAGCAGTACTTC,CASSLLGLAGAYEQYF
NA,TRBV14,16,TRBJ2-5,once,TGTGCCAGCAGCCAAGAAGTAACGGGGTCACAAGAGACCCAGTACTTC,CASSQEVTGSQETQYF
NA,TRBV18,14,TRBJ2-1,once,TGTGCCAGCTCACCGGGCAGCAGGGTCAATGAGCAGTTCTTC,CASSPGSRVNEQFF
NA,TRBV6-5,14,TRBJ1-6,NA,TGTGCCAGCAGTTGGGGGAGACGGGGCTCACCCCTCCACTTT,CASSWGRRGSPLHF
NA,TRBV29-1,17,TRBJ2-1,NA,TGCAGCGTTGTGGGGGGGGCTAGATTGGCGTCCTACAATGAGCAGTTCTTC,CSVVGGARLASYNEQFF
NA,TRBV19,15,TRBJ2-7,once,TGTGCCAGTAGTCTGATACTAGGGATCTCCTACGAGCAGTACTTC,CASSLILGISYEQYF
NA,TRBV6-5,15,TRBJ1-5,NA,TGTGCCAGCAGTTACCCGATAGGGTGGAATCAGCCCCAGCATTTT,CASSYPIGWNQPQHF
NA,TRBV29-1,11,TRBJ2-7,NA,TGCAGCGTCCTCAAAAAGTACGAGCAGTACTTC,CSVLKKYEQYF
NA,TRBV5-8,12,TRBJ2-3,NA,TGTGCCAGCAGCCGTGCAACAGATACGCAGTATTTT,CASSRATDTQYF
NA,TRBV5-1,13,TRBJ2-3,NA,TGCGCCAGCAGCTTGGATCCAGGGGATACGCAGTATTTT,CASSLDPGDTQYF
NA,TRBV7-2,14,TRBJ1-5,NA,TGTGCCAGCAGCTTAGCGGCTGGGCATCAGCCCCAGCATTTT,CASSLAAGHQPQHF
NA,TRBV7-9,16,TRBJ2-1,NA,TGTGCCAGCAGCTACGGTGACTCGCGCCCCGACAATGAGCAGTTCTTC,CASSYGDSRPDNEQFF
NA,TRBV11-3,12,TRBJ2-7,few,TGTGCCAGCAGCTTAGTAGGCGGCGAGCAGTACTTC,CASSLVGGEQYF
NA,TRBV19,15,TRBJ1-6,once,TGTGCCTGCCGCCCCGGGAGCTCCTATAATTCACCCCTCCACTTT,CACRPGSSYNSPLHF
TRBD2,TRBV6-5,14,TRBJ2-1,NA,TGTGCCAGCAACCCGGGACTAGCTAGCAATGAGCAGTTCTTC,CASNPGLASNEQFF
NA,TRBV9,15,TRBJ2-5,NA,TGTGCCAGCAGCCTCCGGGACTTAACGCAAGAGACCCAGTACTTC,CASSLRDLTQETQYF
TRBD1,TRBV5-1,15,TRBJ1-4,NA,TGCGCCAGCAGCTTGAGACAGGGACCTAATGAAAAACTGTTTTTT,CASSLRQGPNEKLFF
TRBD1,TRBV29-1,14,TRBJ2-1,NA,TGCAGCGTGGATTTACAGGGGAGTAAAAATGAGCAGTTCTTC,CSVDLQGSKNEQFF
NA,TRBV5-5,12,TRBJ2-2,NA,TGTGCCAGCAGCTTGCACAGGGGGGAGCTGTTTTTT,CASSLHRGELFF
NA,TRBV11-2,15,TRBJ1-2,NA,TGTGCCAGCAGCTTAGGAACTATGGGGGTCGCTGGCTACACCTTC,CASSLGTMGVAGYTF
TRBD1,TRBV27,15,TRBJ2-7,NA,TGTGCCAGCAGAAAGTCCGGGACAGGGGCCTACGAGCAGTACTTC,CASRKSGTGAYEQYF
TRBD1,TRBV5-4,14,TRBJ1-2,NA,TGTGCCAGCAGCTACCAGGACAGGAATCTGGGCTACACCTTC,CASSYQDRNLGYTF
NA,TRBV4-1,18,TRBJ2-2,NA,TGCGCCAGCAGCCAAGAGCCACTGGACGGACTTAACACCGGGGAGCTGTTTTTT,CASSQEPLDGLNTGELFF
NA,TRBV19,14,TRBJ2-3,NA,TGTGCCAGTAGTAGGGGGCGGGGGACAGATACGCAGTATTTT,CASSRGRGTDTQYF
TRBD1,TRBV18,19,TRBJ1-4,NA,TGTGCCAGCTCACGAGCCGGGACAGGGGGGTTGAGCGGAGATGAAAAACTGTTTTTT,CASSRAGTGGLSGDEKLFF
NA,TRBV2,11,TRBJ2-7,once,TGTGCATCTGGATATACGTACGAGCAGTACTTC,CASGYTYEQYF
NA,TRBV19,12,TRBJ1-1,once,TGTGCCAGTAGTCAAGGGGACACTGAAGCTTTCTTT,CASSQGDTEAFF
NA,TRBV5-1,17,TRBJ2-7,NA,TGCGCCAGCAGCTTGTTCCGTGGGCCAGGGGTTTCCTACGAGCAGTACTTC,CASSLFRGPGVSYEQYF
TRBD1,TRBV7-2,13,TRBJ1-6,NA,TGTGCCAGCAGCCCCCAGGGGGCTTCACCCCTCCACTTT,CASSPQGASPLHF
TRBD1,TRBV15,15,TRBJ1-2,NA,TGTGCCACCAGCAGAGATAGGGACAGGGGGCGCGGCGCCACCTTC,CATSRDRDRGRGATF